The rows below give T cell receptor beta chains drawn from one sample of a study of cytomegalovirus exposure and HLA in healthy donors. Profiling relied on immunoSEQ multiplex PCR, and the TCRdb table lists in-frame clones only, not all of them. Its table records 55,000 to 85,000 clones. Material: PBMCs. The receptors derive from a woman aged 30 to 39 in good health and CMV-seronegative. Each CDR3 is given with its conserved first and last residue. Fields, in order: V gene, D gene, J gene, CDR3 DNA, CDR3 protein. The D gene is left open where the match is weak.

>TRBV7-9|TRBD2|TRBJ2-7
TGTGCCAGCAGCTTAGTTGCGGGGGGCCCCTACGAGCAGTACTTC
CASSLVAGGPYEQYF
>TRBV6-4|TRBD1|TRBJ1-5
TGTGCCAGCAGTGCCCTACCAGGGGGGCCCCAGCATTTT
CASSALPGGPQHF
>TRBV9|-|TRBJ1-6
TGTGCCAGCAGCGGCCCACAGCCCTCACCCCTCCACTTT
CASSGPQPSPLHF
>TRBV19|-|TRBJ2-1
TGTGCCAGTAGAAGGGGTGATGAGCAGTTCTTC
CASRRGDEQFF
>TRBV29-1|-|TRBJ2-2
TGCAGCGTTGGGCAGAACACCGGGGAGCTGTTTTTT
CSVGQNTGELFF
>TRBV10-2|TRBD1|TRBJ1-1
TGCGCCAGCAGGATAGACAGGGCGGGGACTGAAGCTTTCTTT
CASRIDRAGTEAFF
>TRBV4-1|TRBD1|TRBJ1-6
TGCGCCAGCAGCCAAGAGGGACAGGGATCTTCACCCCTCCACTTT
CASSQEGQGSSPLHF
>TRBV11-2|TRBD2|TRBJ2-5
TGTGCCAGCAGCTTAGGCGGGGGGGCATCGGAGACCCAGTACTTC
CASSLGGGASETQYF
>TRBV4-2|TRBD1|TRBJ2-2
TGTGCCAGCAGCCAGGACAGGGTCACCGGGGAGCTGTTTTTT
CASSQDRVTGELFF
>TRBV6-5|-|TRBJ2-2
TGTGCCAGCTGCGGCCAGGGGCCCACCGGGGAGCTGTTTTTT
CASCGQGPTGELFF
>TRBV30|TRBD1|TRBJ1-6
TGTGCCTGGGCCTCGGCCGGGACAGCAAGATCACCCCTCCACTTT
CAWASAGTARSPLHF
>TRBV4-1|-|TRBJ1-4
TGCGCCAGCAGCCAAGGAGGAATCCGGAATGAAAAACTGTTTTTT
CASSQGGIRNEKLFF
>TRBV6-5|-|TRBJ1-1
TGTGCCAGCAGTTACGCTACAGGAATCGAAGCTTTCTTT
CASSYATGIEAFF
>TRBV6-4|-|TRBJ1-1
TGTGCCAGTCCGCACCGTTCCAGGGATGGGAACACTGAAGCTTTCTTT
CASPHRSRDGNTEAFF
>TRBV19|-|TRBJ1-2
TGTGCCAGTAGTTTCGTTCCGACAGGCCACCTCTATGGCTACACCTTC
CASSFVPTGHLYGYTF
>TRBV9|-|TRBJ2-2
TGTGCCAGCAGCGTCCTCCCCGGGGAGCTGTTTTTT
CASSVLPGELFF
>TRBV19|TRBD1|TRBJ2-7
TGTGCCAGTAGTTGGGACAGTCAAGAAGGGGAGCAGTACTTC
CASSWDSQEGEQYF
>TRBV29-1|-|TRBJ2-7
TGCAGCGTTGTAGGGGGAGACTACGAGCAGTACTTC
CSVVGGDYEQYF
>TRBV5-1|-|TRBJ2-7
TGCGCCAGCACCCCGGGCGGGCAGGTGACCGAGCAGTACTTC
CASTPGGQVTEQYF
>TRBV30|-|TRBJ1-1
TGTGCCTGGAATGGGCGCAGGGGCGCTGAAGCTTTCTTT
CAWNGRRGAEAFF
>TRBV4-1|-|TRBJ2-7
TGCGCCAGCAGCCCCCAGGTAATCTCCTACGAGCAGTACTTC
CASSPQVISYEQYF
>TRBV30|-|TRBJ1-2
TGTGCCTGGAGCCCCTTAACAGGGAAGAACTATGGCTACACCTTC
CAWSPLTGKNYGYTF
>TRBV6-1|-|TRBJ1-5
TGTGCCAGCAGTGAAGAAAGGGGCCAGCCCCAGCATTTT
CASSEERGQPQHF
>TRBV19|TRBD2|TRBJ2-7
TGTGCCAGACTCCCAGGGAGCGGGATCAGTAAGTTC
CARLPGSGISKF
>TRBV5-5|-|TRBJ2-7
TGTGCCAGCAGCTCGACCGCCCTCGGGGAGTACTTC
CASSSTALGEYF
>TRBV19|TRBD2|TRBJ2-7
TGTGCCAGTAGTCCCCCAGGGCGGGAGTATCACGAGCAGTACTTC
CASSPPGREYHEQYF
>TRBV7-3|-|TRBJ2-7
TGTGCCAGCAGCTTAGGCAGGGGTATGGGCCACGAGCAGTACTTC
CASSLGRGMGHEQYF
>TRBV27|TRBD1|TRBJ2-7
TGTGCCAGCACCCCCTTCGGGCAGGGGGCGGGGGAGCAGTACTTC
CASTPFGQGAGEQYF
>TRBV6-6|-|TRBJ2-7
TGTGCCAGCAGTTATGGAGGAGAGGGCCCGTACGAGCAGTACTTC
CASSYGGEGPYEQYF
>TRBV7-2|TRBD1|TRBJ1-4
TGTGCCAGCAGCTTAATGGGACAGGCTACTGAAAAACTGTTTTTT
CASSLMGQATEKLFF
>TRBV28|-|TRBJ1-2
TGTGCCAGCAGTACTCCAAACTATGGCTACACCTTC
CASSTPNYGYTF
>TRBV11-3|TRBD1|TRBJ2-1
TGTGCCAGCAGCCCCGACAGGGTTTACAATGAGCAGTTCTTC
CASSPDRVYNEQFF
>TRBV4-3|TRBD1|TRBJ2-7
TGCGCCAGCAGCCTCGGACAGGGGGCAATCGAGCAGTACTTC
CASSLGQGAIEQYF
>TRBV13|TRBD2|TRBJ2-1
TGTGCCAGCAGCTTCATAAAAACTAGCGGCTCCTACAATGAGCAGTTCTTC
CASSFIKTSGSYNEQFF
>TRBV6-1|-|TRBJ1-2
TGTGCCAGCAGTGAAATGCTGGGCAACAACTATGGCTACACCTTC
CASSEMLGNNYGYTF
>TRBV7-3|TRBD2|TRBJ2-1
TGTGCCAGCAGCCCAGAGGGCCTAGCGGGCAATGAGCAGTTCTTC
CASSPEGLAGNEQFF
>TRBV27|TRBD1|TRBJ1-2
TGTGCCAGCAGTCCGGGAGGGGGCCTTGTCTATGGCTACACCTTC
CASSPGGGLVYGYTF
>TRBV6-1|-|TRBJ2-7
TGTGCCAGTTTCCAGGGGTCGCAGCAGTACTTC
CASFQGSQQYF
>TRBV18|-|TRBJ2-1
TGTGCCAGCTCACGTAGCAGAGGCAATGAGCAGTTCTTC
CASSRSRGNEQFF
>TRBV19|TRBD1|TRBJ2-7
TGTGCCACCCGGAATGGAGGGACAGGGGCCGACGAGCAGTACTTC
CATRNGGTGADEQYF
>TRBV29-1|-|TRBJ2-3
TGCAGCGTTGCGCTAGCCAACGGGCATACGCAGTATTTT
CSVALANGHTQYF
>TRBV30|-|TRBJ1-1
TGTGCCTCTGGACACAGAGACACTGAAGCTTTCTTT
CASGHRDTEAFF
>TRBV5-1|TRBD2|TRBJ2-7
TGCGCCAGCAGCTTGGCGCGGCTAGCGGGAGGGCCCTACGAGCAGTACTTC
CASSLARLAGGPYEQYF
>TRBV29-1|-|TRBJ2-1
TGCAGTCCTCGAGTTCTCGATGAGCAGTTCTTC
CSPRVLDEQFF
>TRBV4-2|TRBD1|TRBJ2-7
TGTGCCAGCAGCCTCTGGACAGGGGAACCCCACGAGCAGTACTTC
CASSLWTGEPHEQYF
>TRBV29-1|TRBD2|TRBJ2-2
TGCAGCGGTAGCGGGAGGAACACCGGGGAGCTGTTTTTT
CSGSGRNTGELFF
>TRBV29-1|TRBD2|TRBJ2-7
TGCAGCGTTGGCAGGGACTACTCCTACGAGCAGTACTTC
CSVGRDYSYEQYF
>TRBV19|TRBD1|TRBJ2-3
TGTGCCAGTAGTAATCAGGGGGAGCTCACAGATACGCAGTATTTT
CASSNQGELTDTQYF
>TRBV11-3|TRBD1|TRBJ2-7
TGTGCCAGCAGCCACGGGACAGTGGATTACGAGCAGTACTTC
CASSHGTVDYEQYF
>TRBV19|-|TRBJ2-4
TGTGCCAGTTCACCAGAGGACAAAAACATTCAGTACTTC
CASSPEDKNIQYF
>TRBV27|TRBD2|TRBJ2-7
TGTGCCAGCAGTCCGACGGGACTAGCATCCTACGAGCAGTACTTC
CASSPTGLASYEQYF
>TRBV5-1|-|TRBJ1-1
TGCGCCAGCCGGGAACTCCTTACTGAAGCTTTCTTT
CASRELLTEAFF
>TRBV28|-|TRBJ1-6
TGTGCCAGCAGTTTAACCGGGAGGGGTAATTCACCCCTCCACTTT
CASSLTGRGNSPLHF
>TRBV4-1|-|TRBJ2-1
TGCGCCAGCAGTCCTTCGGGACTCCAGGTCTATCTGCAGTTCTTC
CASSPSGLQVYLQFF
>TRBV7-2|TRBD1|TRBJ2-7
TGTGCCAGCAGCCTCGGACAGGGGGCGCTCCACGAGCAGTACTTC
CASSLGQGALHEQYF
>TRBV9|-|TRBJ2-3
TGTGCCAGCAGCACCCCCGGAGTTGATACGCAGTATTTT
CASSTPGVDTQYF
>TRBV4-1|TRBD2|TRBJ2-1
TGCGCCAGCAGCCAGGTCGACATGGGACTAGGAATGGGCAATGAGCAGTTCTTC
CASSQVDMGLGMGNEQFF
>TRBV4-1|-|TRBJ2-7
TGCGCCAGCAGCCCGACCGAGGGGGGGTTAGACCCCTACGAGCAGTACTTC
CASSPTEGGLDPYEQYF
>TRBV6-5|-|TRBJ1-2
TGTGCCAGCAGTTACTCGAAGAGGTATGGCTACACCTTC
CASSYSKRYGYTF
>TRBV5-3|-|TRBJ2-7
TGTGCCAGAAGCTTGACGGGTACCTACGAGCAGTACTTC
CARSLTGTYEQYF